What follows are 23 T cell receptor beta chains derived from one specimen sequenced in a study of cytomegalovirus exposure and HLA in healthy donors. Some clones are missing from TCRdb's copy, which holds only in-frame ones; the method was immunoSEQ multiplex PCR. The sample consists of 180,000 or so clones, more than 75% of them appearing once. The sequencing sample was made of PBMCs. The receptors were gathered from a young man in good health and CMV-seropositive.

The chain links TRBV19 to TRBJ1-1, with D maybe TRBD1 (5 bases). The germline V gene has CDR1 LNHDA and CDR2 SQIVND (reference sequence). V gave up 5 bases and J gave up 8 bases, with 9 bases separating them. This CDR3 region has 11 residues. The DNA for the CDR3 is TGTGCCAGTAGTGGGGCACCCGAAGCTTTCTTT. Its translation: CASSGAPEAFF.

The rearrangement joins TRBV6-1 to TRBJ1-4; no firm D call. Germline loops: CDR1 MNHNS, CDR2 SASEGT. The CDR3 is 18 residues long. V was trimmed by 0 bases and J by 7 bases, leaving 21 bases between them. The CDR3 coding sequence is TGTGCCAGCAGTGAAGCAAGGGTCAGCCATCTAGGTGGTGAAAAACTGTTTTTT. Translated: CASSEARVSHLGGEKLFF.

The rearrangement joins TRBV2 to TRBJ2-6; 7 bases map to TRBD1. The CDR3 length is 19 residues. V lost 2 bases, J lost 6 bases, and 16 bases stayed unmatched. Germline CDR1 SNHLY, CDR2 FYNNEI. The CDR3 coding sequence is TGTGCCAGCAGTGAATCGAGGACAGGAGCCGCTCTGGAGGCCAACGTCCTGACTTTC. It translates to CASSESRTGAALEANVLTF. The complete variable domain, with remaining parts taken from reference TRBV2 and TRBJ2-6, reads EPEVTQTPSHQVTQMGQEVILRCVPISNHLYFYWYRQILGQKVEFLVSFYNNEISEKSEIFDDQFSVERPDGSNFTLKIRSTKLEDSAMYFCASSESRTGAALEANVLTFGAGSRLTVL.

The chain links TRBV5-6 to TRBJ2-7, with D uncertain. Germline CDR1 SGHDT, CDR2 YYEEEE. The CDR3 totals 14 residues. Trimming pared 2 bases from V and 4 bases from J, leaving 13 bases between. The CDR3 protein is CASSFTTPAYEQYF. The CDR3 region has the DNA TGTGCCAGCAGCTTCACCACCCCCGCTTACGAGCAGTACTTC.

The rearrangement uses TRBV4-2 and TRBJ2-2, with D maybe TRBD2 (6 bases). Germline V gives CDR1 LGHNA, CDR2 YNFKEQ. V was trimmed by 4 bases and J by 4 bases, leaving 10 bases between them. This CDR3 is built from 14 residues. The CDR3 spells CASSPRGVTGELFF. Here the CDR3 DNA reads TGTGCCAGCAGCCCCCGCGGGGTCACCGGGGAGCTGTTTTTT.

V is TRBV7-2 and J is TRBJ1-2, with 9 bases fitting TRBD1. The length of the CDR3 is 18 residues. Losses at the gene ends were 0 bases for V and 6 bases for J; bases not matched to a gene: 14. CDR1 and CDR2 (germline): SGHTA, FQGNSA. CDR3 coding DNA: TGTGCCAGCAGCTTAGCGACTCACCTAGGGACAGGGATGGATGGCTACACCTTC. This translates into CASSLATHLGTGMDGYTF.

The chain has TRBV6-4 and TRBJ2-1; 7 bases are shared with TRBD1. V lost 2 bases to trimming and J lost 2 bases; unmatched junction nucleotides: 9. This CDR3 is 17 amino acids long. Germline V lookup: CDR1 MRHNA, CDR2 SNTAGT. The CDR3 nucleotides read TGTGCCAGCAGTGACCTCGCCGAGGACAGGACCTACAATGAGCAGTTCTTC. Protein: CASSDLAEDRTYNEQFF.

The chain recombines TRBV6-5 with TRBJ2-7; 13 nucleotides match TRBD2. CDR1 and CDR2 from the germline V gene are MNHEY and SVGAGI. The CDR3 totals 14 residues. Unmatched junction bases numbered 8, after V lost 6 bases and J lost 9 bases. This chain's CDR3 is CASSPPGLAGMQYF. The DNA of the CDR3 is TGTGCCAGCAGCCCGCCGGGACTAGCGGGAATGCAGTACTTC.

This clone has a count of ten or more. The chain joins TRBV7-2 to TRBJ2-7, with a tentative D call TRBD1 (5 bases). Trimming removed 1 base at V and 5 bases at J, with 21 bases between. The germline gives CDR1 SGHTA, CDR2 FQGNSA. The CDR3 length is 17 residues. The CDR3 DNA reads TGTGCCAGCAGCTTAGGAGTTTTCGGAACAGGACGCGACGAGCAGTACTTC. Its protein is CASSLGVFGTGRDEQYF.

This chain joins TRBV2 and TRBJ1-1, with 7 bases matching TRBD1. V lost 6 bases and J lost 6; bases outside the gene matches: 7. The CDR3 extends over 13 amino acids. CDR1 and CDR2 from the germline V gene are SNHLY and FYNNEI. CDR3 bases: TGTGCCAGCAGCGAGTGGCAGGGGGCTGAAGCTTTCTTT. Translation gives CASSEWQGAEAFF.

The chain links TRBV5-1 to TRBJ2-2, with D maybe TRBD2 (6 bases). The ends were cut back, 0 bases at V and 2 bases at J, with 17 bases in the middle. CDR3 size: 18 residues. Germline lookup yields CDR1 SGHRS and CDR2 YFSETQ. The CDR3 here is CASSLAGGRTSNTGELFF. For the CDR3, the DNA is TGCGCCAGCAGCTTGGCCGGAGGGAGGACATCCAACACCGGGGAGCTGTTTTTT.

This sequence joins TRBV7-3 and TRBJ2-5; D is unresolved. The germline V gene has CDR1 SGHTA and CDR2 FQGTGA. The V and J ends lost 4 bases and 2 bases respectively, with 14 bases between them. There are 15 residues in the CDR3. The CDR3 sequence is CASSSFIGRQETQYF. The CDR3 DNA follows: TGTGCCAGCAGCTCCTTTATTGGTCGGCAAGAGACCCAGTACTTC.

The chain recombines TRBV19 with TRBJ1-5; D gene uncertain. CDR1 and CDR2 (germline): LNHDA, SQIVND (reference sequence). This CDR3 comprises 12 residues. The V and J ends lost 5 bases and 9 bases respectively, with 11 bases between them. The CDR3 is CASSFPLGPQHF. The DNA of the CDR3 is TGTGCCAGTAGTTTCCCATTAGGGCCCCAGCATTTT.

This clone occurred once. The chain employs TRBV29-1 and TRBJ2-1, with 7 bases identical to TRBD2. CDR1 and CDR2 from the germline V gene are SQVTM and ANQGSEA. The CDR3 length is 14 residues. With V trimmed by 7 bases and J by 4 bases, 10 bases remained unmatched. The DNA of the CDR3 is TGCAGCGCCGCCGGGAGCGGGGTATACAATGAGCAGTTCTTC. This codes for CSAAGSGVYNEQFF.

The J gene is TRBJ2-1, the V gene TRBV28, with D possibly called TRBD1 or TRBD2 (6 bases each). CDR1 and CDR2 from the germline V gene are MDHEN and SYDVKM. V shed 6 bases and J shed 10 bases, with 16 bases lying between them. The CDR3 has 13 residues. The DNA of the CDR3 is TGTGCCAGCAGCTTCCCCGGGGGCGGCGAGCAGTTCTTC. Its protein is CASSFPGGGEQFF.

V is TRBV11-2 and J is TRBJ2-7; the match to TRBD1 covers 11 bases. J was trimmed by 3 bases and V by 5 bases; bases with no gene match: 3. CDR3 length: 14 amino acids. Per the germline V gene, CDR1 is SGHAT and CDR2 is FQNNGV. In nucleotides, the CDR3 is TGTGCCAGCAGCATGGGACAGGGGGGCTACGAGCAGTACTTC. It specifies CASSMGQGGYEQYF.

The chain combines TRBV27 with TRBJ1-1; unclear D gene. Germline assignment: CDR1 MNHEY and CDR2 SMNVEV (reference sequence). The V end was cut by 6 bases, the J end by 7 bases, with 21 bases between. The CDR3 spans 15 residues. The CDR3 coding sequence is TGTGCCAGCAGCCTCGATGTCGTAGGGATGGGTGAAGCTTTCTTT. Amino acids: CASSLDVVGMGEAFF.

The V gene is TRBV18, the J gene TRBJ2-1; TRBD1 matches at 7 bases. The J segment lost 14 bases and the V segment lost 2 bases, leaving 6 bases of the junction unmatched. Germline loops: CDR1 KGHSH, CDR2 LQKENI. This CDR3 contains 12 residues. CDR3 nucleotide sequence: TGTGCCAGCTCACCATCCGGGACAGAAGAGTTCTTC. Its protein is CASSPSGTEEFF.

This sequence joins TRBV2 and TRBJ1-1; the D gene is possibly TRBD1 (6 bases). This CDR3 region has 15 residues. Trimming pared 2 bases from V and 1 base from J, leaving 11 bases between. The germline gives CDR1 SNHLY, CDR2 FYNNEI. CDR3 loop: CASSELGGANTEAFF. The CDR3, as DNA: TGTGCCAGCAGTGAATTGGGGGGGGCGAACACTGAAGCTTTCTTT.

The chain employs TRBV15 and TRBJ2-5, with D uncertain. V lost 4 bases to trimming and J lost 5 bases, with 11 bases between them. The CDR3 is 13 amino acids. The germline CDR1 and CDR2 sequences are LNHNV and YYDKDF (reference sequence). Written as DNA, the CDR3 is TGTGCCACCAGCACCGACTTGACTGAGACCCAGTACTTC. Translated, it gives CATSTDLTETQYF.

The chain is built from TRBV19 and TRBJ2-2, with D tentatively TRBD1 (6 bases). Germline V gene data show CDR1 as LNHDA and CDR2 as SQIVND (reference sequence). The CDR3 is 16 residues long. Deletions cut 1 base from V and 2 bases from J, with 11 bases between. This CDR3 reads CASSIVTGRNTGELFF. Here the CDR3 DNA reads TGTGCCAGTAGTATAGTTACAGGGAGAAACACCGGGGAGCTGTTTTTT.

The CDR3 loop is CASSSPASNSPLHF. For the CDR3, the DNA is TGTGCCAGCAGTTCCCCCGCCTCAAATTCACCCCTCCACTTT. The gene calls are TRBV27 and TRBJ1-6; D unresolved. Germline CDR1 and CDR2: MNHEY and SMNVEV (reference sequence). Trimming stripped 4 bases from V and 7 bases from J, with 11 bases between. The length of the CDR3 is 14 residues.

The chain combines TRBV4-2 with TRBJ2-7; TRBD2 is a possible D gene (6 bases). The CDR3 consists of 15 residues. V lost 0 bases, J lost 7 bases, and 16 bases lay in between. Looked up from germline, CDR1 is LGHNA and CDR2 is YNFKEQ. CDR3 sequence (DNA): TGTGCCAGCAGCCAAGAACTTGGCGGGGATAGGGAGCAGTACTTC. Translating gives CASSQELGGDREQYF.